A single TCR beta chain is shown here with its context. The antigen is not known. This entry belongs to a study of cytomegalovirus exposure and HLA in healthy donors. Study outcomes and limitations: As a later analysis revealed, the rate of TCR association differed by HLA locus, with DRB1 most and HLA-C fewest.

The CDR3 totals 15 residues. A multiplex PCR was run with 60 Vbeta primers and 13 Jbeta primers. Per the original methods: An analysis performed later counted 75 million to 80 million unique TCR beta chains (roughly 11 million of them shared). Profiling relied on immunoSEQ multiplex PCR, and the TCRdb table lists in-frame clones only, not all of them. That table is the source of V, J and clone size, and D and trimming were worked out from the DNA. The sample records about 160,000 clones, 82% being singletons. This sequence joins TRBV21-1 and TRBJ2-7; TRBD2 is the table's D call, not checked against the DNA. TRBV21-1 is labeled a pseudogene. The sequencing input was PBMCs. The TCR sequence derives from a girl aged 5-17 years in good health and CMV-seropositive. The CDR3 DNA reads TGTGCCAGCAGCAATAGCGGGGCCACTTCCTACGAGCAGTACTTC. Its protein product is CASSNSGATSYEQYF.